This note documents a single TCR beta chain sequence. Its antigen is unknown. The V segment lost 3 bases and the J segment 2 bases; nucleotides outside the gene matches: 9. CDR3 length: 17 residues. CDR1 and CDR2 from the germline V gene are SGDLS and YYNGEE. The record originates from a study of cytomegalovirus exposure and HLA in healthy donors. Overall study results and limits: It emerged from a later analysis that several of the most significant clusters appeared to be linked to common viral pathogens. TCR beta sequences reportedly predicted most subjects' HLA-A and HLA-B alleles accurately. CMV serostatus was the only immune exposure information that was available. Later analysis placed DRB1 highest and HLA-C lowest in TCR association rates, which differed by HLA locus.

Primers: 60 Vbeta forward and 13 Jbeta reverse. Generated by immunoSEQ multiplex PCR, the TCRdb table keeps only in-frame clones and is missing some. The data show 70,000 to 95,000 clones, approximately 80% seen once. The specimen was PBMCs. V and J are TRBV9 and TRBJ2-7; TRBD2 aligns across 12 bases. This sequence was found in a man between 18 and 35 years old in good health and CMV-seronegative. The CDR3 DNA sequence: TGTGCCAGCAGCGCGGGGGACCCTAGCGGGGGGGCCTACGAGCAGTACTTC. Translation: CASSAGDPSGGAYEQYF.